This entry features one TCR beta chain sequence. V lost 0 bases and J 7 bases, leaving 10 bases between the germline ends. Germline V gives CDR1 MNHEY, CDR2 SVGAGI. This CDR3 region has 15 residues. This entry is derived from a study of cytomegalovirus exposure and HLA in healthy donors. This PCR relied on a set of 60 Vbeta primers and 13 Jbeta primers. The data were produced by immunoSEQ multiplex PCR, yet TCRdb's version contains in-frame clones alone and is incomplete. The sample table includes 65,000 to 80,000 clones. The TCR was taken from a man aged 25 to 40 in good health and CMV-seronegative. The rearrangement joins TRBV6-5 to TRBJ1-6, with a tentative D call TRBD1 (6 bases). Material for sequencing was PBMCs. The CDR3 loop reads CASSYSQGRNSPLHF. The CDR3 nucleotides read TGTGCCAGCAGTTACTCGCAGGGGAGAAATTCACCCCTCCACTTT.